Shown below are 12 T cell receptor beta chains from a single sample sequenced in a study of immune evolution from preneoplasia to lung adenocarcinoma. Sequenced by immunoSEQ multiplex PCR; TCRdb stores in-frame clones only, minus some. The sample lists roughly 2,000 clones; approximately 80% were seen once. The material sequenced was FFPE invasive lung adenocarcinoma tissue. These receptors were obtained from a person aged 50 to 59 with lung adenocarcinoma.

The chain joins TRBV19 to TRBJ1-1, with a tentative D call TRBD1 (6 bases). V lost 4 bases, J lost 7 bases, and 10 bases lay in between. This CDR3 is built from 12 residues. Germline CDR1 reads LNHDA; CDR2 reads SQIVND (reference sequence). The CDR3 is CASSRGGYEAFF. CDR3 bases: TGTGCCAGTAGTAGAGGGGGATATGAAGCTTTCTTT.

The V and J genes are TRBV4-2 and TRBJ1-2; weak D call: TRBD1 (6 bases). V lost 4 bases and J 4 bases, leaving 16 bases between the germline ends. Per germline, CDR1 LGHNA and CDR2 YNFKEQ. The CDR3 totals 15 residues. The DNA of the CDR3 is TGTGCCAGCAGCCGCAGCAGGGGAGCGGGCTATGGCTACACCTTC. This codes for CASSRSRGAGYGYTF.

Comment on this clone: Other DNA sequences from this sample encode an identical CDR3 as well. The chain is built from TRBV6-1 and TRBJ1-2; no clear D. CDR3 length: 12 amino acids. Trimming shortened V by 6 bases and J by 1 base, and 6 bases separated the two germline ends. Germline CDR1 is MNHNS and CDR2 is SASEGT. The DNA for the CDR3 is TGTGCCAGCAGATGGGATAACTATGGCTACACCTTC. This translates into CASRWDNYGYTF.

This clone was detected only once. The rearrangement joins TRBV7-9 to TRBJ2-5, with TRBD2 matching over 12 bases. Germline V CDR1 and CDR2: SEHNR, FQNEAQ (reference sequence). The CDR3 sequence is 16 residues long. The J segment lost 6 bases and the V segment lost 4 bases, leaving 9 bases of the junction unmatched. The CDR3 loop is CASSSLRLAGEKTQYF. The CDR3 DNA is TGTGCCAGCAGCTCACTAAGACTAGCGGGAGAAAAGACCCAGTACTTC.

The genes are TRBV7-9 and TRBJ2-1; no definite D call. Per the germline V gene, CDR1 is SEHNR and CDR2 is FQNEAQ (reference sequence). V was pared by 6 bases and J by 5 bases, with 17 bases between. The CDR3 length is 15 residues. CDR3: CASSFLMGRDNEQFF. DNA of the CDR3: TGTGCCAGCAGTTTCCTCATGGGCCGAGACAATGAGCAGTTCTTC.

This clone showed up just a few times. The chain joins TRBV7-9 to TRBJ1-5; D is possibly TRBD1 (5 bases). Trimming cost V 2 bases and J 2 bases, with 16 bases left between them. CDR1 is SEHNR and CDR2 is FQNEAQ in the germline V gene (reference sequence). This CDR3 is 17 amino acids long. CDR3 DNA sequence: TGTGCCAGCAGCTTATGTTCGGACACCATATGCAATCAGCCCCAGCATTTT. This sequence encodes CASSLCSDTICNQPQHF.

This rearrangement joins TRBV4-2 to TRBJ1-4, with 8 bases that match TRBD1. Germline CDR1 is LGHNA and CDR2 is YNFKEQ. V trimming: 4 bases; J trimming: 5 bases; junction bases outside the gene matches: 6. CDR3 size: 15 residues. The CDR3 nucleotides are TGTGCCAGCAGCCCTTCGACAGGGGCGAATGAAAAACTGTTTTTT. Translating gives CASSPSTGANEKLFF.

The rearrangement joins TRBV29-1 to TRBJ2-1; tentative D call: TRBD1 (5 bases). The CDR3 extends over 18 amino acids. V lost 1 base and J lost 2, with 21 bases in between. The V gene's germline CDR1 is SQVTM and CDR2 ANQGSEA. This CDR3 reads CSVEAPLSPGYPYNEQFF. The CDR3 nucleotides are TGCAGCGTTGAAGCGCCCCTATCACCAGGGTACCCCTACAATGAGCAGTTCTTC.

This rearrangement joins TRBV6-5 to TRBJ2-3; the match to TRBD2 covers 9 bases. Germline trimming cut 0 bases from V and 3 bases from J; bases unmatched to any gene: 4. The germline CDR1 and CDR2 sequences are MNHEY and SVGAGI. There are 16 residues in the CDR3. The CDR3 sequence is CASSYSSSGNTDTQYF. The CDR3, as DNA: TGTGCCAGCAGTTACTCGTCTAGCGGGAATACAGATACGCAGTATTTT.

In DNA, the CDR3 is TGCGCCAGCAGCTCAGAACCGGGACTCAATACGCAGTATTTT. It yields the protein CASSSEPGLNTQYF. This sequence joins TRBV5-1 and TRBJ2-3; maybe TRBD2 (6 bases). V lost 3 bases and J 7 bases, leaving 15 bases between the germline ends. This CDR3 has 14 residues. The germline V gene has CDR1 SGHRS and CDR2 YFSETQ. Supplemented by reference TRBV5-1 and TRBJ2-3, the full variable domain reads KAGVTQTPRYLIKTRGQQVTLSCSPISGHRSVSWYQQTPGQGLQFLFEYFSETQRNKGNFPGRFSGRQFSNSRSEMNVSTLELGDSALYLCASSSEPGLNTQYFGPGTRLTVL.

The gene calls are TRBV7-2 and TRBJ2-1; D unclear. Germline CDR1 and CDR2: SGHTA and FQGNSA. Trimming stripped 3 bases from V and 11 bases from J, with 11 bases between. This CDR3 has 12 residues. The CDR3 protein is CASSFSHEKQFF. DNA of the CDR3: TGTGCCAGCAGCTTCTCCCACGAGAAGCAGTTCTTC. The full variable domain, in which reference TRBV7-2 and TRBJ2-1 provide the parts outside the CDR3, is GAGVSQSPSNKVTEKGKDVELRCDPISGHTALYWYRQSLGQGLEFLIYFQGNSAPDKSGLPSDRFSAERTGGSVSTLTIQRTQQEDSAVYLCASSFSHEKQFFGPGTRLTVL.

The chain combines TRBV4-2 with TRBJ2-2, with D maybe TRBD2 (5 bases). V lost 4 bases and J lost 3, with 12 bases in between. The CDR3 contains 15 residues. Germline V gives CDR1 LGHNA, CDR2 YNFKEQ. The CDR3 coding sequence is TGTGCCAGCAGCCGGGGTGTCGGGGACACCGGGGAGCTGTTTTTT. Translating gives CASSRGVGDTGELFF.